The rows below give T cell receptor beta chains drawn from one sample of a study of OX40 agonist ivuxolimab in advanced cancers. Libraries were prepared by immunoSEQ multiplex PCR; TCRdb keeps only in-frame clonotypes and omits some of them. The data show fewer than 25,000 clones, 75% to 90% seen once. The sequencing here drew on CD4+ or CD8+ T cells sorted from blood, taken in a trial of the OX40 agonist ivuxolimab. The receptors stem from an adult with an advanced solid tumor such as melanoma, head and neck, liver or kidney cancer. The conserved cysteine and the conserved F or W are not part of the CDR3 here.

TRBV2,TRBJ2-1,ASSEWVNEQF
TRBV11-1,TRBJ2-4,ASSLATGAMAKNIQY
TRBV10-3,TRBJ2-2,ASLGTGTGELF
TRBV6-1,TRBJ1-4,ASSEQEGANEKLF
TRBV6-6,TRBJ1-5,ASSPRDQPQH
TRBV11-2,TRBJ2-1,ASSQVGGALDEQF
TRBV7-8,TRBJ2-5,ASSLWMYDPGGTQY
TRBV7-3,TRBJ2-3,ASRPDYTDTQY
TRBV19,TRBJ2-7,ASSIREAGGNYEQY
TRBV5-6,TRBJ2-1,ASSYQALSYNEQF
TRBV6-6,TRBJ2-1,ASRDRLAGMDEQF
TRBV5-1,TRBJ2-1,ASSETGYNEQF
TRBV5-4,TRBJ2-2,ASSLGTSGAKTGELF
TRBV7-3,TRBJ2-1,ASSLIGTSGGAPFGNEQF
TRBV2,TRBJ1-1,ASNSEPNTEAF
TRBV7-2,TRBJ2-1,ASSLDWSEQF
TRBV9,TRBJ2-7,ASSVGWGENYEQY
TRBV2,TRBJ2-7,ASSSGGQGPGGWEQY
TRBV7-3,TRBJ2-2,ASSPRPGQSNTGELF
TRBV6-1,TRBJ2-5,ASSAYGGLGETQY
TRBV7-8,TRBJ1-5,ASSLGWAQGNQPQH
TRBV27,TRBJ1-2,ASRRSGTGLNGYT
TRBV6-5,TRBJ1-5,ASSDRGNNQPQH
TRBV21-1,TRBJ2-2,ASSKATLRRVGGELF
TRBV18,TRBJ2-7,ASSPRGTGAVEQY
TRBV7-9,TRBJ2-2,ASSPGAGFTGELF
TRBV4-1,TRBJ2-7,ASSQEDRPSSYEQY
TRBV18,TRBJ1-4,ASSPLRDRDNEKLF
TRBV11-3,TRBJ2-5,ASSSSDRVIETQY
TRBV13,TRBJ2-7,ASSFPMTHEQY
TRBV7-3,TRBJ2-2,ASSETRSTGELF
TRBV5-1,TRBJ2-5,ASSLGPKSQETQY
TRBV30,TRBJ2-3,AYSETTDTQY
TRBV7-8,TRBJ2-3,ASSLSGLHGDTQY
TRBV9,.,ASSPRGDSATHEQY
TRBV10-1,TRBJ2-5,ASSDSVETQY
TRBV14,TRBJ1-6,ASSPDRYNSPLH
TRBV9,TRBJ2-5,ASSADGTGGETQY
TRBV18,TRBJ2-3,ASSPLATRSADTQY
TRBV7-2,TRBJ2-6,ASSLNPGANVLT
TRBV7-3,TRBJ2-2,ASSPQRLAGGPGVTGELF
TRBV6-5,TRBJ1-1,ASSYSTLNTEAF
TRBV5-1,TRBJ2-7,ASSLETGVPYEQY
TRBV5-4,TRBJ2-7,ASSFQRERSYEQY